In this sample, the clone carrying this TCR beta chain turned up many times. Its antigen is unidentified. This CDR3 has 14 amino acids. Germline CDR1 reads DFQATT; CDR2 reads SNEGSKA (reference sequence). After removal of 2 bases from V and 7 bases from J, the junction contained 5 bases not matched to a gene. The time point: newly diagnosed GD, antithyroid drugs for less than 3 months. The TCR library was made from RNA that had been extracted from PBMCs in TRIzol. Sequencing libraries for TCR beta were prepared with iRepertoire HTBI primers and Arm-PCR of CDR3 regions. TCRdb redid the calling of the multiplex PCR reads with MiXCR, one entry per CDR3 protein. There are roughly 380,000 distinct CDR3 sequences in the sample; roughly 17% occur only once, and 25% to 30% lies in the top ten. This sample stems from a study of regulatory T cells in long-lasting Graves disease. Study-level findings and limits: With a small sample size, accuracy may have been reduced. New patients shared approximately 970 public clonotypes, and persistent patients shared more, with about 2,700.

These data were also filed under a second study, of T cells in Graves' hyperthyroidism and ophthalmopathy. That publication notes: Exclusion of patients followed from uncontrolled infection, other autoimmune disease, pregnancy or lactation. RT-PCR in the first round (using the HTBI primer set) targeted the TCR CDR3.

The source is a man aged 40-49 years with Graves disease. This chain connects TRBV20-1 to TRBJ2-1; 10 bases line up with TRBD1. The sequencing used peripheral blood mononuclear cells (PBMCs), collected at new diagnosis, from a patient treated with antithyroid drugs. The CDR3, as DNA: TGCAGTGCTAGAATGACAGGGGGCTTTAATGAGCAGTTCTTC. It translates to CSARMTGGFNEQFF.